This entry lists 20 T cell receptor beta chains sequenced from one sample in a study of cytomegalovirus exposure and HLA in healthy donors (dated by TCRdb to the late 2010s). Receptor libraries were prepared by the immunoSEQ multiplex PCR assay. A mixture of 60 forward primers for TCR Vbeta segments and 13 reverse primers for TCR Jbeta segments was used in the multiplex PCR. TCRdb's version of the immuneACCESS table is confined to in-frame rearrangements and falls short of the full clone set. An unresolved V gene accounts for under half of the shortfall where checked; the remainder is of unknown origin. The sample has some 170,000 clones on record, 70% to 75% of them singletons. Together, the top ten hold approximately 2.9% of the sample. Sequences were obtained from PBMCs. The source is a male donor in good health and CMV-seronegative.

This clone was detected once. V gene TRBV19 combines with J gene TRBJ2-6, with 8 nucleotides matching TRBD1. V shed 7 bases and J 0 bases; nucleotides not matched to a gene: 8. Germline V lookup: CDR1 LNHDA, CDR2 SQIVND (reference sequence). The CDR3 loop spans 17 amino acids. The CDR3 DNA sequence: TGTGCCAGTATACTGACAGGGGTAAACTCTGGGGCCAACGTCCTGACTTTC. Encoded protein: CASILTGVNSGANVLTF.

As for this clone: Without the conserved terminal phenylalanine or tryptophan, this CDR3 likely stems from a read error. Because the CDR3's place on the DNA is in doubt, the DNA is left out and the CDR3 is given as listed by TCRdb. The rearrangement joins TRBV30 to TRBJ1-1; whether TRBD1, the table's D call, matches the DNA was not checked. The germline V gene has CDR1 GTSNPN and CDR2 SVGIG (reference sequence). The CDR3 has 13 residues if both end residues are counted. This CDR3 is CAWSVEGTWQGVL.

This chain joins TRBV6-6 and TRBJ1-4; TRBD1 matches 7 bases. This CDR3 is built from 15 residues. Germline-derived CDR1 and CDR2 are MNHNY and SVGAGI (reference sequence). Trimming took 0 bases from V and 7 from J; bases not matched to a gene: 5. DNA for the CDR3: TGTGCCAGCAGTTACTCGAACAGGGGAGGTGAAAAACTGTTTTTT. It specifies CASSYSNRGGEKLFF.

This sequence joins TRBV5-1 and TRBJ2-1, with 10 positions matching TRBD2. The ends lost 2 bases at V and 7 bases at J; junction bases unmatched: 6. The CDR3 consists of 15 residues. CDR1 SGHRS and CDR2 YFSETQ come from the germline V gene. DNA of the CDR3: TGCGCCAGCAGCTTATCACTAGCGGGGCTTAATGAGCAGTTCTTC. Translating it yields CASSLSLAGLNEQFF.

CDR3 sequence (DNA): TGTGCCTGGAGTCTTGCCGGGAATGAGCAGTTCTTC. It codes for CAWSLAGNEQFF. The V and J genes are TRBV30 and TRBJ2-1; D not resolved. Trimming took 2 bases from V and 7 from J, leaving 9 bases between them. CDR1 and CDR2 (germline): GTSNPN, SVGIG (reference sequence). The CDR3 length is 12 residues.

This clone was seen more than once but under ten times. The CDR3 loop reads CASSVGGNGADTQYF. CDR3 nucleotide sequence: TGTGCCAGCAGCGTAGGCGGGAATGGAGCGGATACGCAGTATTTT. This sequence joins TRBV9 and TRBJ2-3, with a possible D match to TRBD2 (6 bases). Germline V gene sequence: CDR1 SGDLS, CDR2 YYNGEE. V gave up 0 bases and J gave up 6 bases, with 14 bases separating them. This CDR3 is built from 15 residues.

This clone was detected only a few times. V is TRBV30 and J is TRBJ2-3; D may be TRBD2 (6 bases). Germline V gene data show CDR1 as GTSNPN and CDR2 as SVGIG (reference sequence). Trimming removed 5 bases from V and 0 bases from J, with 6 bases in between. CDR3 length: 12 residues. The CDR3 region is CAWGGSTDTQYF. Here the CDR3 DNA reads TGTGCCTGGGGGGGGAGCACAGATACGCAGTATTTT.

In this sample, this clone turned up a few times. The V gene is TRBV28, the J gene TRBJ1-5, with D possibly TRBD1 on 6 matching bases. This CDR3 comprises 14 residues. Germline CDR1 MDHEN, CDR2 SYDVKM. V dropped 7 bases and J dropped 5 bases, with 15 bases sitting between them. The CDR3 nucleotides read TGTGCCAGCACTCACCTACAGGGACATCAGCCCCAGCATTTT. Its protein is CASTHLQGHQPQHF.

The V and J genes are TRBV9 and TRBJ1-4; D unclear. CDR1 and CDR2 from the germline V gene are SGDLS and YYNGEE. Trimming shortened V by 4 bases and J by 5 bases, and 6 bases separated the two germline ends. The CDR3 totals 12 residues. The CDR3 DNA reads as TGTGCCAGCAGCTCCCCGAATGAAAAACTGTTTTTT. Its protein is CASSSPNEKLFF.

On this clone itself: This specimen includes other DNA sequences encoding the same CDR3. The chain couples TRBV7-9 to TRBJ1-4; 7 nucleotides align to TRBD1. CDR1 and CDR2 (germline): SEHNR, FQNEAQ (reference sequence). This CDR3 is 15 amino acids long. J was trimmed by 5 bases and V by 1 base; bases with no gene match: 4. The CDR3 region is CASSLGGQLNEKLFF. CDR3 DNA: TGTGCCAGCAGCTTAGGGGGACAGCTAAATGAAAAACTGTTTTTT.

This clone was recorded a few times. V and J are TRBV19 and TRBJ1-5, with 8 nucleotides matching TRBD1. V lost 7 bases, J lost 7 bases, and 15 bases stayed unmatched. Germline V CDR1 and CDR2: LNHDA, SQIVND (reference sequence). The CDR3 runs to 16 residues. CDR3 sequence reads: CASTGGLTGALQPQHF. CDR3 sequence (DNA): TGTGCCAGTACCGGAGGGCTGACAGGGGCATTGCAGCCCCAGCATTTT.

The chain carries TRBV5-5 and TRBJ1-5; 7 bases line up with TRBD1. This CDR3 spans 14 amino acids. Germline lookup yields CDR1 SGHKS and CDR2 YYEKEE (reference sequence). V lost 3 bases, J lost 2 bases, and 2 bases stayed unmatched. The CDR3 loop is CASSSGTGNQPQHF. CDR3 nucleotides: TGTGCCAGCAGCTCCGGGACAGGCAATCAGCCCCAGCATTTT.

This sequence joins TRBV7-3 and TRBJ1-3, with D unclear. CDR3 length equals 13 residues. With 5 bases removed from V and 4 bases from J, the gap between germline ends came to 9 bases. Germline V CDR1 and CDR2: SGHTA, FQGTGA. CDR3 protein: CASSPSLGNTIYF. As DNA, the CDR3 is TGTGCCAGCAGCCCCTCTCTCGGAAACACCATATATTTT. The full variable domain, with the rest looked up from reference TRBV7-3 and TRBJ1-3, is GAGVSQTPSNKVTEKGKYVELRCDPISGHTALYWYRQSLGQGPEFLIYFQGTGAADDSGLPNDRFFAVRPEGSVSTLKIQRTERGDSAVYLCASSPSLGNTIYFGEGSWLTVV.

The chain recombines TRBV6-5 with TRBJ1-3; 8 bases agree with TRBD1. Looked up from germline, CDR1 is MNHEY and CDR2 is SVGAGI. The CDR3 loop spans 16 amino acids. V shed 0 bases, J shed 4 bases, and the junction held 5 bases outside the gene matches. The CDR3 bases are TGTGCCAGCAGTTACTCGTCAGGGGGCGCGGGAAACACCATATATTTT. Residues: CASSYSSGGAGNTIYF.

J is TRBJ2-2 and V is TRBV19; 9 bases are a match to TRBD2. There are 16 residues in the CDR3. Germline V gene sequence: CDR1 LNHDA, CDR2 SQIVND (reference sequence). The junction had 7 bases not matched to a gene; V was cut back by 6 bases and J by 2 bases. This CDR3 reads CASRRGGGLNTGELFF. CDR3 sequence (DNA): TGTGCCAGTAGGCGGGGGGGCGGCCTCAACACCGGGGAGCTGTTTTTT.

The chain couples TRBV28 to TRBJ1-1, with D possibly being TRBD1 (5 bases). Germline CDR1 MDHEN, CDR2 SYDVKM. Trimming shortened V by 2 bases and J by 1 base, and 8 bases separated the two germline ends. This CDR3 contains 14 residues. This CDR3 reads CASSLNRQNTEAFF. The CDR3 DNA follows: TGTGCCAGCAGTTTAAACAGGCAGAACACTGAAGCTTTCTTT.

This clone was recorded once. This chain uses TRBV9 with TRBJ2-7, with 7 bases matching TRBD2. Trimming removed 3 bases from V and 0 bases from J; junction bases left unmatched: 3. Germline V gene lookup returns CDR1 SGDLS and CDR2 YYNGEE. The CDR3 has 14 residues. The CDR3 sequence: CASSAGGSSYEQYF. The CDR3 coding sequence is TGTGCCAGCAGCGCGGGGGGTAGCTCCTACGAGCAGTACTTC.

This clone was seen only a few times. The chain carries TRBV29-1 and TRBJ2-2, with D possibly matching TRBD1 (5 bases). Between the trimmed V and J ends, which lost 2 bases and 3 bases, there was a span of 16 bases. Germline CDR1 is SQVTM and CDR2 is ANQGSEA. This CDR3 spans 16 amino acids. The CDR3 coding sequence is TGCAGCGTTGAAATCCCGGATAAAGGGGACACCGGGGAGCTGTTTTTT. The encoded protein is CSVEIPDKGDTGELFF.

The chain joins TRBV15 to TRBJ2-3; no clear D gene. This CDR3 comprises 13 residues. Between the trimmed V and J ends, which lost 0 bases and 2 bases, there was a span of 3 bases. Germline values: CDR1 LNHNV, CDR2 YYDKDF (reference sequence). The CDR3 is CATSRDYTDTQYF. The CDR3 DNA sequence: TGTGCCACCAGCAGAGATTACACAGATACGCAGTATTTT.

The V call is TRBV9, the J call TRBJ1-1; D uncertain. The CDR3 spans 13 residues. Germline loops: CDR1 SGDLS, CDR2 YYNGEE. V was clipped by 3 bases and J by 3 bases, with 9 bases between them. CDR3 loop: CASSASLDTEAFF. The DNA of the CDR3 is TGTGCCAGCAGCGCCTCCCTAGACACTGAAGCTTTCTTT.